The rows below give T cell receptor beta chains drawn from one sample of a study of blood T cell repertoires in COVID-19. Profiled with immunoSEQ multiplex PCR; TCRdb holds only in-frame clones, not every one. The sample carries approximately 170,000 clones, 70% to 90% recorded once. The sequencing input was PBMCs or T cells enriched from blood (not recorded which). The receptor set was obtained from a woman aged 45 to 65 who had recovered from COVID-19. Both conserved end residues are part of each CDR3. Fields, in order: CDR3 length, D gene, J gene, clone size, V gene, CDR3 protein, CDR3 DNA. The D gene is left open where the match is weak. Clone size appears in some rows only: once, few, many, or a class for an expanded clone.

13,.,TRBJ1-2,.,TRBV28,CASSFIREDGYTF,TGTGCCAGCAGTTTCATCAGGGAAGATGGCTACACCTTC
12,TRBD1,TRBJ1-1,.,TRBV5-1,CASSRGLTEAFF,TGCGCCAGCAGCAGGGGGCTGACCGAAGCTTTCTTT
15,TRBD1,TRBJ1-2,.,TRBV6-1,CASSELGQGTKGYTF,TGTGCCAGCAGTGAATTGGGACAGGGTACTAAGGGCTACACCTTC
13,.,TRBJ2-1,.,TRBV5-1,CASSHGGEDEQFF,TGCGCCAGCAGCCATGGCGGGGAGGATGAGCAGTTCTTC
13,.,TRBJ1-4,.,TRBV4-2,CASSPSGGKKLFF,TGTGCCAGCAGCCCATCCGGGGGGAAAAAACTGTTTTTT
16,.,TRBJ2-2,few,TRBV10-1,CASSETPSGAPGELFF,TGCGCCAGCAGTGAGACCCCCTCGGGAGCACCAGGGGAGCTGTTTTTT
15,.,TRBJ2-3,.,TRBV2,CASSPSSMTRDTQYF,TGTGCCAGCAGTCCATCCTCAATGACTAGGGATACGCAGTATTTT
15,.,TRBJ1-2,few,TRBV11-3,CASSAHRVANYGYTF,TGTGCCAGCAGCGCACACAGAGTAGCTAACTATGGCTACACCTTC
15,TRBD1,TRBJ1-2,few,TRBV6-5,CASNSGQTTNYGYTF,TGTGCCAGCAACTCGGGACAGACAACTAACTATGGCTACACCTTC
13,TRBD1,TRBJ1-6,.,TRBV2,CATSRQGRTPLHF,TGTGCCACCAGCAGACAGGGAAGGACACCCCTCCACTTT
13,.,TRBJ1-6,.,TRBV7-2,CASSSLNGSPLHF,TGTGCCAGCAGCTCATTAAACGGGTCACCCCTCCACTTT